This T cell receptor beta chain was sequenced during a study of T cells after yellow fever vaccination. The germline CDR1 and CDR2 sequences are SGHNT and YYREEE (reference sequence). The CDR3 extends over 15 amino acids. Trimming left V 4 bases short and J 4 bases short, with 17 bases between. TCRdb reprocessed the 5' RACE reads via MiXCR and lists one record per CDR3 protein. The sample lists 300,000 to 350,000 distinct CDR3 sequences, approximately 4% occurring once. Study-wide results and caveats: Clones that expanded after primary vaccination mostly reappeared after the booster (over 95% CD4, 88% CD8).

Details on this clonotype: Its antigen is unknown.

Here the sequenced sample was PBMCs, taken 15 days after the yellow fever booster vaccination. The genes are TRBV5-4 and TRBJ1-1, with D possibly being TRBD1 (6 bases). The sequence came from a man aged 18 to 30 who received the YFV17D yellow fever vaccine. The CDR3 here is CASSPSTGRVTEAFF. In DNA form, the CDR3 reads TGTGCCAGCAGCCCGTCTACAGGGCGAGTCACTGAAGCTTTCTTT.